This T cell receptor beta chain was identified during a study of blood T cells in healthy people across ages (dated by TCRdb to about 2015). About the study as a whole: In model experiments, template switching captured roughly one uniquely barcoded TCR beta cDNA molecule for every two T cells. Donors were grouped into four age groups: young (average approximately 16 years), middle-aged (39), aged (about 59) and long-lived (about 82). To avoid experimental bias, donors of different ages were randomly spread across the sequencing lanes. For two donors (one aged 18 to 30 and one aged 80 or older), the study analyzed two additional independent replicas of 1 million unique cDNA reads from the same blood draw. Using deep sequencing normalized with unique cDNA molecular identifiers, the study measured how TCR beta repertoire diversity changes with age.

Comment on this clonotype: Its antigen remains unidentified. Base qualities are not provided; no much larger clone lies one nucleotide away.

Broad study findings and their caveats: Estimates of total diversity from one million sequenced T cells were regarded as lower bounds and underestimates. Donor CMV infection status was unknown, potentially confounding age-related changes in expanded clonotypes. The percentage of naive T cells measured by flow cytometry correlated strongly with observed TCR beta diversity. Since profiling was done on bulk unsorted PBMCs, naive and antigen-experienced compartments could not be conclusively compared. Compared with the aged group, more naive CD4+ T cells, fewer expanded clones and increased TCR diversity were shown by the long-lived group, suggesting age selection. Observed TCR beta diversity per million T cells fell roughly linearly with age, and a significant reduction was already apparent by age around 40.

The CDR3 contains 14 residues, cysteine and phenylalanine counted. Only the CDR3 part of the read is kept: 42 bases, read in frame from the first base. From V the trimming removes 0 bases and from J it removes 4 bases, while the gene matches leave 3 bases of the junction unaccounted for. Looking up the germline V gene (reference sequence) yields CDR1 LNHNV and CDR2 YYDKDF. The library relied on 5' RACE. Sequenced using an Illumina HiSeq 2500. A second about 7 to 11 cycle PCR used a sample-barcoded 5' primer and a J-beta primer mix. A unique molecular identifier was introduced onto each TCR beta cDNA molecule by a template-switch 5' adaptor carrying 12 random nucleotides. Each sample yielded at least 2.5 million CDR3-containing paired-end reads. All of the RNA was converted into first-strand cDNA using the Mint cDNA synthesis kit, with a TRBC-specific oligonucleotide serving as the primer. Following uracil-DNA glycosylase treatment, all cDNA underwent a first 18-cycle PCR with the universal primers M1SS and BC2_uni_R. In the authors' own workflow: For normalization, 1 million high-quality reads, each with a distinct molecular identifier, were randomly selected from each sample. Instead of being binned into consensus sequences, reads that shared molecular identifiers were thrown out. MiTCR, set to a Q25 quality threshold and the strictest error-elimination algorithm, was used for CDR3 identification, clonotype clustering and error correction. A nonparametric unseen species model with Euler transformation was used to estimate a lower bound on total TCR beta diversity. In-frame beta chains were kept once TCRdb had trimmed the public reads at Q25 with fastp and called clones with MiXCR. Rows with one shared CDR3 protein collapse into an entry with the most common genes and DNA. TCRdb's processing, not the authors', yielded these V and J calls. This sample gives 600,000 to 800,000 distinct CDR3 sequences in total; 52% of them show up just once. Less than 15% of the sample rests with the top ten.

Donors were a few dozen systemically healthy Caucasian individuals from Russia aged 6 to 90 years. Each donor gave approximately 9.3 milliliters of peripheral blood, collected into EDTA-treated Vacutainer tubes. Ficoll-Paque density-gradient centrifugation was used to isolate PBMCs, with at least 7 million obtained per sample. Trizol reagent was used to extract total RNA from PBMCs, with at least 6 micrograms per sample. For every donor, an aliquot of PBMCs went through flow cytometry to measure the percentages of naive CD45RAhigh/CD27high T cells. The sample comprised blood. The TCR was taken from an elderly woman in good health. The sequence links TRBV15 to TRBJ2-7, and TRBD1 matches 7 of the central bases. The CDR3 region reads CATSRDDREYEQYF. The DNA sequence follows: TGTGCCACCAGCAGAGATGACAGGGAATACGAGCAGTACTTC.